Below are 22 T cell receptor beta chains sequenced from a single sample in a study of cytomegalovirus exposure and HLA in healthy donors. It was with 60 Vbeta and 13 Jbeta primers that the PCR ran. Using immunoSEQ multiplex PCR, the repertoire was profiled, and TCRdb retains in-frame clones only, with some absent. The sample shows under 110,000 clones, 71% of them seen only once. What was sequenced was PBMCs. These receptors were collected from a female donor in good health and CMV-seronegative.

About this clone itself: Without the conserved terminal phenylalanine or tryptophan, this CDR3 likely stems from a read error. The chain recombines TRBV5-1 with TRBJ1-1; D remains ambiguous. The CDR3 is made up of 11 amino acids. Trimming removed 0 bases at V and 8 bases at J, with 5 bases between. CDR1 is SGHRS, CDR2 YFSETQ, per germline. The CDR3 region is CASSLGREAFL. Here the CDR3 DNA reads TGCGCCAGCAGCTTGGGGAGAGAAGCTTTCCTT.

This clone was observed many times. The chain recombines TRBV2 with TRBJ1-1; D is perhaps TRBD1 (5 bases). The germline V gene has CDR1 SNHLY and CDR2 FYNNEI. CDR3 length equals 14 residues. Trimming cost V 0 bases and J 3 bases, with 8 bases left between them. The CDR3 DNA reads TGTGCCAGCAGTGAAGCCGGGGGATACACTGAAGCTTTCTTT. Protein sequence: CASSEAGGYTEAFF.

The chain employs TRBV28 and TRBJ2-7; D unresolved. Looked up from germline, CDR1 is MDHEN and CDR2 is SYDVKM. This CDR3 spans 15 amino acids. The ends were cut back, 5 bases at V and 6 bases at J, with 20 bases in the middle. CDR3 loop: CASSKEPQRTGEQYF. The CDR3 DNA follows: TGTGCCAGCAGTAAAGAACCCCAAAGAACCGGCGAGCAGTACTTC.

V and J are TRBV19 and TRBJ1-1, with D unclear. The V end was cut by 8 bases, the J end by 0 bases, with 13 bases between. The germline gives CDR1 LNHDA, CDR2 SQIVND (reference sequence). The CDR3 extends over 14 amino acids. The CDR3 region has the DNA TGTGCCAGTCGCACGGGGTCATTGAACACTGAAGCTTTCTTT. Its translation is CASRTGSLNTEAFF.

This chain joins TRBV28 and TRBJ1-4; the D gene is possibly TRBD1 (6 bases). V shed 7 bases and J shed 2 bases, with 14 bases lying between them. The CDR3 contains 15 residues. CDR1 and CDR2 from the germline V gene are MDHEN and SYDVKM. CDR3 residues: CASTLTQGTNEKLFF. Written as DNA, the CDR3 is TGTGCCAGCACACTCACACAGGGCACTAATGAAAAACTGTTTTTT.

This chain connects TRBV29-1 to TRBJ1-1; 7 positions match TRBD1. Germline V CDR1 and CDR2: SQVTM, ANQGSEA. Trimming removed 6 bases from V and 8 bases from J; junction bases left unmatched: 3. CDR3 length equals 10 residues. CDR3 residues: CSVRTGEAFF. CDR3 coding DNA: TGCAGCGTCCGGACAGGAGAAGCTTTCTTT.

V gene TRBV5-4 combines with J gene TRBJ1-2; tentatively, D is TRBD1 (5 bases). V was clipped by 4 bases and J by 2 bases, with 15 bases between them. The CDR3 has 15 residues. Per the germline V gene, CDR1 is SGHNT and CDR2 is YYREEE (reference sequence). The CDR3 reads CASSPLRAGNYGYTF. CDR3 DNA: TGTGCCAGCAGCCCCCTTCGGGCAGGGAACTATGGCTACACCTTC.

This chain connects TRBV28 to TRBJ2-3, with D possibly being TRBD1 (6 bases). Germline V lookup: CDR1 MDHEN, CDR2 SYDVKM. The CDR3 sequence is 11 residues long. Trimming removed 2 bases from V and 11 bases from J, with 8 bases in between. CDR3 residues: CASSLRGRQYF. DNA for the CDR3: TGTGCCAGCAGTTTAAGGGGGAGGCAGTATTTT.

About this clone itself: This sample includes further DNA sequences coding for the same CDR3. This rearrangement joins TRBV28 to TRBJ1-2, with TRBD1 identical over 9 bases. Germline V gene data show CDR1 as MDHEN and CDR2 as SYDVKM. The CDR3 spans 17 residues. Trimming at V came to 5 bases and at J to 0 bases, leaving 10 bases not matched to a gene. CDR3 DNA: TGTGCCAGCAGTCCAAACTACAGGGGGCGAGCTAACTATGGCTACACCTTC. This encodes CASSPNYRGRANYGYTF.

The genes are TRBV14 and TRBJ1-1; no clear D gene. CDR1 and CDR2 (germline): SGHDN, FVKESK. The CDR3 runs 13 residues. Trimming shortened V by 3 bases and J by 2 bases, and 7 bases separated the two germline ends. In DNA, the CDR3 is TGTGCCAGCAGCCAGCACACCAACACTGAAGCTTTCTTT. It is translated as CASSQHTNTEAFF. The complete variable domain, with remaining parts taken from reference TRBV14 and TRBJ1-1, reads EAGVTQFPSHSVIEKGQTVTLRCDPISGHDNLYWYRRVMGKEIKFLLHFVKESKQDESGMPNNRFLAERTGGTYSTLKVQPAELEDSGVYFCASSQHTNTEAFFGQGTRLTVV.

The chain uses TRBV27 and TRBJ2-7, with D possibly matching TRBD1 (5 bases). With 0 bases removed from V and 0 bases from J, the gap between germline ends came to 12 bases. This CDR3 comprises 16 residues. The germline V gene encodes CDR1 MNHEY and CDR2 SMNVEV (reference sequence). As DNA, the CDR3 is TGTGCCAGCAGTTTATCGCTGACAGTTTACTCCTACGAGCAGTACTTC. Translating gives CASSLSLTVYSYEQYF.

J is TRBJ2-5 and V is TRBV28, with D possibly matching TRBD1 (5 bases). In germline, CDR1 is MDHEN, CDR2 SYDVKM. Trimming shortened V by 8 bases and J by 1 base, and 14 bases separated the two germline ends. The CDR3 contains 14 residues. The CDR3, as DNA: TGTGCCAGCGAACAGGAAGCCAGCCAAGAGACCCAGTACTTC. Residues: CASEQEASQETQYF.

This clone was recorded a few times. The chain uses TRBV4-3 and TRBJ2-7; 7 nucleotides agree with TRBD2. CDR3 size: 14 residues. The V gene end was trimmed by 1 base and the J gene end by 4 bases; junction bases not matched to a gene: 4. The germline V gene has CDR1 LGHNA and CDR2 YSLEER. The CDR3 nucleotides read TGCGCCAGCAGCCAAGGAGGGAGGGCTTACGAGCAGTACTTC. It yields the protein CASSQGGRAYEQYF.

This sequence joins TRBV29-1 and TRBJ1-2; D possibly corresponds to TRBD1 (5 bases). The germline CDR1 and CDR2 sequences are SQVTM and ANQGSEA. The CDR3 loop spans 12 amino acids. V lost 3 bases and J 3 bases, leaving 8 bases between the germline ends. For the CDR3, the DNA is TGCAGCGTTGATCAGGGCGACTATGGCTACACCTTC. Translated: CSVDQGDYGYTF.

The genes are TRBV5-4 and TRBJ2-5, with D maybe TRBD2 (5 bases). The CDR3 length is 16 residues. CDR1 and CDR2 (germline): SGHNT, YYREEE (reference sequence). The V gene lost 2 bases and the J gene lost 3 bases, with 17 bases spanning the gap. In DNA, the CDR3 is TGTGCCAGCAGCTTTGGGTACTCCCGGGGTGAAGAGACCCAGTACTTC. It specifies CASSFGYSRGEETQYF.

This chain uses TRBV7-2 with TRBJ2-1; 8 bases align to TRBD2. V shed 2 bases, J shed 4 bases, and the junction held 7 bases outside the gene matches. CDR3 length: 16 residues. Germline CDR1 reads SGHTA; CDR2 reads FQGNSA. The CDR3 is CASSLRPAGAYNEQFF. The CDR3 region has the DNA TGTGCCAGCAGCTTACGCCCAGCGGGGGCGTACAATGAGCAGTTCTTC.

This clone appeared a few times. The genes are TRBV7-2 and TRBJ1-2; 10 nucleotides line up with TRBD1. V lost 4 bases and J lost 8; bases outside the gene matches: 4. The CDR3 contains 13 residues. Germline CDR1 reads SGHTA; CDR2 reads FQGNSA. The CDR3 is CASSSVTGGGYTF. The CDR3 DNA is TGTGCCAGCAGCTCAGTGACAGGGGGCGGCTACACCTTC.

This chain joins TRBV25-1 and TRBJ2-5, with D tentatively TRBD1 (6 bases). V dropped 4 bases and J dropped 1 base, with 13 bases sitting between them. This CDR3 is 15 amino acids long. From germline, CDR1 is MGHDK and CDR2 SYGVNS. CDR3 sequence reads: CASSGQGLPQETQYF. CDR3 in DNA: TGTGCCAGCAGTGGCCAGGGGCTTCCCCAAGAGACCCAGTACTTC.

The V gene is TRBV4-1, the J gene TRBJ2-7; 7 bases fit TRBD1. Unmatched junction bases numbered 11, after V lost 3 bases and J lost 6 bases. CDR3 size: 15 residues. Per germline, CDR1 MGHRA and CDR2 YSYEKL. In DNA form, the CDR3 reads TGCGCCAGCAGCCAGGGACCTAGACAGGGCCTCGAGCAGTACTTC. It yields the protein CASSQGPRQGLEQYF.

The chain couples TRBV19 to TRBJ1-1, with a tentative D call TRBD1 (5 bases). The length of the CDR3 is 15 residues. Trimming cost V 6 bases and J 2 bases, with 16 bases left between them. Germline V gene sequence: CDR1 LNHDA, CDR2 SQIVND (reference sequence). CDR3 sequence: CASRLQGGSNTEAFF. In nucleotides, the CDR3 is TGTGCCAGTAGACTCCAGGGAGGTAGTAACACTGAAGCTTTCTTT.

This rearrangement joins TRBV5-1 to TRBJ2-1, with TRBD2 matching over 15 bases. The germline V gene has CDR1 SGHRS and CDR2 YFSETQ. V was pared by 4 bases and J by 0 bases, with 8 bases of the junction left unmatched. The CDR3 has 19 amino acids. CDR3 sequence reads: CASSQGLAGGVSSYNEQFF. The DNA for the CDR3 is TGCGCCAGCAGCCAGGGACTAGCGGGAGGCGTAAGCTCCTACAATGAGCAGTTCTTC.

The chain recombines TRBV9 with TRBJ2-7; 10 nucleotides match TRBD1. Germline loops: CDR1 SGDLS, CDR2 YYNGEE. The CDR3 spans 15 residues. Trimming at V came to 0 bases and at J to 4 bases, leaving 4 bases not matched to a gene. The DNA for the CDR3 is TGTGCCAGCAGCGTAGATTTGGGACAGGGGTACGAGCAGTACTTC. Its translation: CASSVDLGQGYEQYF.